This T cell receptor (beta chain) derives from a study of OX40 agonist ivuxolimab in advanced cancers. As for the study in general: Those enrolled were about 80% male, with a mean age of roughly 60 years and ages from 23 to 79.

TCRdb keeps only in-frame clones here, not all; method: immunoSEQ multiplex PCR. The data contain about 140,000 clones, 90% of them seen just once; the ten biggest clones take up around 0.99%. Germline V CDR1 and CDR2: GTSNPN, SVGIG (reference sequence). This CDR3 contains 14 residues. V dropped 3 bases and J dropped 6; count of bases not matched to a gene: 4. J is TRBJ1-5 and V is TRBV30, with 11 bases matching TRBD1. The sequencing here drew on CD4+ or CD8+ T cells sorted from blood, taken in a trial of the OX40 agonist ivuxolimab. The TCR was taken from an adult with an advanced solid tumor such as melanoma, head and neck, liver or kidney cancer. The CDR3 DNA sequence: TGTGCCTGGAGAGGACAGGGGGCGAGTCAGCCCCAGCATTTT. It yields the protein CAWRGQGASQPQHF.